The 2 T cell receptor beta chains below come from one sample, sequenced in a study of memory CD4+ T cells and cytomegalovirus serostatus (dated by TCRdb to the late 2010s). Library preparation was by the immunoSEQ multiplex PCR assay. As stored in TCRdb, this immuneACCESS dataset retains in-frame rearrangements with V and J assigned. A fraction of the clones does not appear; measured against another copy, unresolved V genes explain less than half of the discrepancy, and the remainder lacks a known reason. Across this sample there are 45,000 to 60,000 clones, with about three quarters seen only once. The biggest ten clones account for approximately 1.4% of the sample. Single viable CD3+CD4+CD8-CD45RO+ cells were sorted as memory CD4+ T cells on a FACSAria II. Sequencing was carried out using memory CD4+ T cells from blood. The receptors shown here come from an adult in good health and CMV-seropositive.

The chain links TRBV5-1 to TRBJ2-3; possible D gene TRBD2, 5 bases. This CDR3 region has 14 residues. The germline V gene has CDR1 SGHRS and CDR2 YFSETQ. V lost 3 bases and J lost 4, with 12 bases in between. This CDR3 is CASSSGRTSDTQYF. CDR3 DNA sequence: TGCGCCAGCAGCTCAGGACGGACTTCAGATACGCAGTATTTT.

The chain links TRBV7-8 to TRBJ2-3; no definite D call. V lost 5 bases and J lost 2, with 5 bases in between. The CDR3 extends over 12 amino acids. Germline lookup yields CDR1 SGHVS and CDR2 FQNEAQ. The CDR3 DNA sequence: TGTGCCAGCAGCACGAACACAGATACGCAGTATTTT. Protein product: CASSTNTDTQYF.